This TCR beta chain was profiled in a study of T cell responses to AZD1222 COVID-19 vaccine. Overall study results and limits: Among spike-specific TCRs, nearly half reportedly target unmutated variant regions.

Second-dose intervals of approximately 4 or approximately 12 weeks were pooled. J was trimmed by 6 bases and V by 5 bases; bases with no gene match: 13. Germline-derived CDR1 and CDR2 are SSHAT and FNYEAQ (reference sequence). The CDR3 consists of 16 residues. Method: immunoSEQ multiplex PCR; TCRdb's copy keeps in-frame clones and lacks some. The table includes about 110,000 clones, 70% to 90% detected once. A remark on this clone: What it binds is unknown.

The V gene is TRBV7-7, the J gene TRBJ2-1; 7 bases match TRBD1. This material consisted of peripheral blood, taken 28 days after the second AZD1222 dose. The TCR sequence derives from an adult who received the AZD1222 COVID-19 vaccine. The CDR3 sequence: CASSAQDRVGFNEQFF. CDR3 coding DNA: TGTGCCAGCAGCGCCCAAGACAGGGTGGGTTTCAATGAGCAGTTCTTC.